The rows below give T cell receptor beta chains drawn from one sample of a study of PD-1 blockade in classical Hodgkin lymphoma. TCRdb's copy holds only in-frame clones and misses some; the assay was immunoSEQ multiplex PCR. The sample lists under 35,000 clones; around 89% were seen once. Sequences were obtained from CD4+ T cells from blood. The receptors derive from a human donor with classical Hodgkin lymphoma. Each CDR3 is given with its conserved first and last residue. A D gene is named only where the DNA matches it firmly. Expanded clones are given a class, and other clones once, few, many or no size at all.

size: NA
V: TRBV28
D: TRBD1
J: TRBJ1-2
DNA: TGTGCCAGCTTACTTACCGCCGGGACAGGCGACTATGGCTACACCTTC
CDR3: CASLLTAGTGDYGYTF

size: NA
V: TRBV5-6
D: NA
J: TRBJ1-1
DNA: TGTGCCAGCAGCCGGGAATGGGACACTGAAGCTTTCTTT
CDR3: CASSREWDTEAFF

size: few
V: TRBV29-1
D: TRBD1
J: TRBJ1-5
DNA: TGCAGCGTTCTCGACAGGGGGAGTCAGCCCCAGCATTTT
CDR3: CSVLDRGSQPQHF

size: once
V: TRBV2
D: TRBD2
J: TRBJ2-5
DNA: TGTGCCAGCTCCCCGGTAGCGGGGCCACAAGAGACCCAGTACTTC
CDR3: CASSPVAGPQETQYF

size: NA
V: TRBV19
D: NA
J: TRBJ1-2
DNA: TGTGCCAGTACTGTCGGGCTCTATGGCTACACCTTC
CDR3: CASTVGLYGYTF

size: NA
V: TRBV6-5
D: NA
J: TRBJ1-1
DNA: TGTGCCAGCAGTTTGGGGAGAGGCACTGAAGCTTTCTTT
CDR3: CASSLGRGTEAFF

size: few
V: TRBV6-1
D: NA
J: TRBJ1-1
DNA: TGTGCCAGCAGTGACCGGAGCTTT
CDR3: CASSDRSF

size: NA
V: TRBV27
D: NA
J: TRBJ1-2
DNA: TGTGCCAGCAGTGATACAGGGCTCTTCTATGGCTACACCTTC
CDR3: CASSDTGLFYGYTF

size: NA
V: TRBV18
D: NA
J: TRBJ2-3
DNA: TGTGCCAGCTCACCATCCACAGGACAAGATACGCAGTATTTT
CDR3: CASSPSTGQDTQYF

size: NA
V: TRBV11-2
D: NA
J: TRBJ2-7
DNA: TGTGCCAGCAGCGCCACTAGCCAGCGAGGGGAGCAGTACTTC
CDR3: CASSATSQRGEQYF

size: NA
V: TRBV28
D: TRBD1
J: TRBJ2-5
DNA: TGTGCCAGCAGTTTACCTACAGGGGGCCAAGAGACCCAGTACTTC
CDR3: CASSLPTGGQETQYF

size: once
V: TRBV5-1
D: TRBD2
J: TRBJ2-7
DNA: TGCGCCAGCAGCTTGGTGGCGGGAGGAAACGAGCAGTACTTC
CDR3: CASSLVAGGNEQYF

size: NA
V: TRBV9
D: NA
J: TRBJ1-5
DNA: TGTGCCAGCAGCGTAGAGCCCTTACAGCCCCAGCATTTT
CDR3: CASSVEPLQPQHF

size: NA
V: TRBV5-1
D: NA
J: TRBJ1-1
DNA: TGCGCCAGCAGCTCGGGAGCCCGGGGCACTGAAGCTTTCTTT
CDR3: CASSSGARGTEAFF

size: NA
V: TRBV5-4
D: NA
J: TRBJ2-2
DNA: TGTGCCAGCAGCTTGGTAGGAGAGACCGGGGAGCTGTTTTTT
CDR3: CASSLVGETGELFF

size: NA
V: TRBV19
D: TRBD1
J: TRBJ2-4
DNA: TGTGCCAGTAGTATAGGAGGGACAGGGGGTACCGCGACCAAAAACATTCAGTACTTC
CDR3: CASSIGGTGGTATKNIQYF

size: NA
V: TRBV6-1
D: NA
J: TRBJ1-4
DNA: TGTGCCAGCAGGGACGGGGGCTTAGGCGAAAAACTGTTTTTT
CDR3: CASRDGGLGEKLFF

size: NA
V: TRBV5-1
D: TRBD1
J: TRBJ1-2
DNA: TGCGCCAGCAGCCCTGGACAGGGACCTAACTATGGCTACACCTTC
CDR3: CASSPGQGPNYGYTF

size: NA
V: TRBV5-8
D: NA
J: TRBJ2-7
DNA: TGTGCCAGCAGCTCGCGACCCCCACTAGGTTTCTACGAGCAGTACTTC
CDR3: CASSSRPPLGFYEQYF

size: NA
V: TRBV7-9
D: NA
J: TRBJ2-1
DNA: TGTGCCAGCAGCTTAGCGGGAGCCACCTACAATGAGCAGTTCTTC
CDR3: CASSLAGATYNEQFF

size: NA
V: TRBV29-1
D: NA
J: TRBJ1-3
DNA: TGCAGCGTTTGGACACGGGATTTAGCTGGAAACACCATATATTTT
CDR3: CSVWTRDLAGNTIYF

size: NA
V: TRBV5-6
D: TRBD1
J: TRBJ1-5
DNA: TGTGCCAGCAGCTTGGGACAGGGCCACAATCAGCCCCAGCATTTT
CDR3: CASSLGQGHNQPQHF

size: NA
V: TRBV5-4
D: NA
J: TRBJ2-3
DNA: TGTGCCAGCAGCTCGGGCCGGGACTTCACGTATACGCAGTATTTT
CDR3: CASSSGRDFTYTQYF

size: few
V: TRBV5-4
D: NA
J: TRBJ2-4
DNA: TGTGCCAGCAGCCCAGGGGTAGCCAAAAACATTCAGTACTTC
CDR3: CASSPGVAKNIQYF

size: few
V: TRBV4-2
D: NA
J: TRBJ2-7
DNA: TGTGCCAGCAGCCAGTCTGCGGGCCTCAGACTCTACGAGCAGTACTTC
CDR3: CASSQSAGLRLYEQYF

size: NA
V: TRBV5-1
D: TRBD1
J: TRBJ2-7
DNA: TGCGCCAGCAGAAGGACAGGGATGCGGAACGAGCAGTACTTC
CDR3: CASRRTGMRNEQYF

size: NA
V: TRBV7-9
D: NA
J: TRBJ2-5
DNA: TGTGCCAGCAGCTTAGATCGACTACGGAAAGAGACCCAGTACTTC
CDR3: CASSLDRLRKETQYF

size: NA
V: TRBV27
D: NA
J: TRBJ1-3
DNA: TGTGCCAGCAGTTTAAGGTCTGGAAACACCATATATTTT
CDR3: CASSLRSGNTIYF

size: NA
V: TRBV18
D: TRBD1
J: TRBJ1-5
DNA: TGTGCCAGCTCACCTCTAACACAGGGGTACGATCAGCCCCAGCATTTT
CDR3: CASSPLTQGYDQPQHF

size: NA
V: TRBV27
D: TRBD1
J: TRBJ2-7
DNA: TGTGCCAGCAGTTTCTCACAGGGGACCTACGAGCAGTACTTC
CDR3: CASSFSQGTYEQYF

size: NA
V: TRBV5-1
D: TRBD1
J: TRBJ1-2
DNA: TGCGCCAGCAGCTCCGACAGGGCTGATGGCTACACCTTC
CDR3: CASSSDRADGYTF

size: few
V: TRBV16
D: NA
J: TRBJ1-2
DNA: TGTGCCAGCAGCCAGGGCAGCAGGGCCTATGGCTACACCTTC
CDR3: CASSQGSRAYGYTF

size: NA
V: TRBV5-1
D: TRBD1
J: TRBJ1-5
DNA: TGCGCCAGCAGCTTGGGAGGGGGCCCCTCCAGGCCCCAGCATTTT
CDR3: CASSLGGGPSRPQHF

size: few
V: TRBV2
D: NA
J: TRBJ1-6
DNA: TGTGCCAGCAGTGAGGTCGGTGATAATTCACCCCTCCACTTT
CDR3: CASSEVGDNSPLHF

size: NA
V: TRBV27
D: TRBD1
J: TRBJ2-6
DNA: TGTGCCAGCAGTACCAGGACAGGGATAAGTGGGGCCAACGTCCTGACTTTC
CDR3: CASSTRTGISGANVLTF

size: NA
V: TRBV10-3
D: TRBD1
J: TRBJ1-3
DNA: TGTGCCATCAGACAGGGGGAGGGAAACACCATATATTTT
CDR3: CAIRQGEGNTIYF

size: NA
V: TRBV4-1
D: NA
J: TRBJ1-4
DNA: TGCGCCAGCAGCCAAGTCGGAGTTAATGAAAAACTGTTTTTT
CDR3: CASSQVGVNEKLFF

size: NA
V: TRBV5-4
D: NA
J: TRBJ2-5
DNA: TGTGCCAGCTCAGGGTTAGACATCGGCGAGACCCAGTACTTC
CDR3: CASSGLDIGETQYF

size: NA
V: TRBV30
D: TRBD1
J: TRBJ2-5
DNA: TGTGCCTGGAGTCCGCGACGGACAGGCCTTAAAGAGACCCAGTACTTC
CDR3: CAWSPRRTGLKETQYF